The 11 T cell receptor beta chains below come from one sample, sequenced in a study of T cell responses to AZD1222 COVID-19 vaccine. TCRdb keeps only in-frame clones here, not all; method: immunoSEQ multiplex PCR. The sample includes about 120,000 clones, 70% to 90% of them seen just once. Source: peripheral blood, taken on day 0 of AZD1222 vaccination. The receptors here all came from an adult in good health.

The J gene is TRBJ1-6, the V gene TRBV5-1; D call uncertain. The CDR3 totals 15 residues. The germline gives CDR1 SGHRS, CDR2 YFSETQ. Trimming removed 0 bases at V and 6 bases at J, with 10 bases between. The CDR3 is CASSLAGRTNSPLHF. CDR3 coding DNA: TGCGCCAGCAGCTTGGCTGGCAGGACTAATTCACCCCTCCACTTT.

The genes are TRBV7-9 and TRBJ1-5; D may be TRBD1 (6 bases). V lost 5 bases and J 2 bases, leaving 22 bases between the germline ends. Germline V lookup: CDR1 SEHNR, CDR2 FQNEAQ (reference sequence). CDR3 length: 18 residues. This chain's CDR3 is CASSPSGGPTGGNQPQHF. CDR3 nucleotides: TGTGCCAGCAGCCCTAGTGGAGGGCCGACAGGAGGCAATCAGCCCCAGCATTTT.

This clone was counted once. CDR3 region: CASSQDRGPEGYTF. CDR3 nucleotide sequence: TGTGCCAGCAGCCAGGACAGGGGGCCGGAGGGCTACACCTTC. The J gene is TRBJ1-2, the V gene TRBV3-1 (or the pseudogene TRBV3-2); the match to TRBD1 covers 11 bases. The CDR3 has 14 amino acids. Germline V CDR1 and CDR2: LGHDT, YNNKEL (reference sequence). J lost 8 bases, V lost 3 bases, and 5 bases had no gene match.

The J gene is TRBJ2-7, the V gene TRBV12-5; D is perhaps TRBD2 (7 bases). This CDR3 is built from 18 residues. Germline CDR1 and CDR2: LGHNT and FRNRAP. The V and J ends lost 2 bases and 2 bases respectively, with 22 bases between them. The CDR3 DNA follows: TGTGCTAGTGGTTTGTTAGGTATCGGGGGGCGAATCCCCTACGAGCAGTACTTC. Translation: CASGLLGIGGRIPYEQYF.

V gene TRBV15 combines with J gene TRBJ2-1; D call uncertain. Germline-derived CDR1 and CDR2 are LNHNV and YYDKDF (reference sequence). V dropped 1 base and J dropped 9 bases, with 7 bases sitting between them. The CDR3 consists of 12 residues. The CDR3 sequence: CATSRGGREQFF. CDR3 DNA sequence: TGTGCCACCAGCAGAGGTGGGCGTGAGCAGTTCTTC. Based on the CDR3 plus reference TRBV15 and TRBJ2-1, the full variable domain is DAMVIQNPRYQVTQFGKPVTLSCSQTLNHNVMYWYQQKSSQAPKLLFHYYDKDFNNEADTPDNFQSRRPNTSFCFLDIRSPGLGDTAMYLCATSRGGREQFFGPGTRLTVL.

This rearrangement joins TRBV11-3 to TRBJ2-5; 11 bases fit TRBD2. With 5 bases clipped from V and 2 bases from J, the junction kept 7 bases outside the gene matches. From germline, CDR1 is SGHNT and CDR2 YENEEA. The CDR3 has 16 amino acids. The CDR3 region has the DNA TGTGCCAGCAGCGCTGGGACTAGCGGACTTCAAGAGACCCAGTACTTC. It specifies CASSAGTSGLQETQYF.

The chain carries TRBV7-3 and TRBJ1-1; D perhaps matches TRBD1 (5 bases). V was trimmed by 2 bases and J by 1 base, leaving 11 bases between them. CDR1 is SGHTA, CDR2 FQGTGA, per germline. This CDR3 has 15 residues. In DNA form, the CDR3 reads TGTGCCAGCAGCTTAGTCGGGCAGGGGAACACTGAAGCTTTCTTT. Translation gives CASSLVGQGNTEAFF.

The chain uses TRBV7-3 and TRBJ2-7; D is unclear. The CDR3 runs 13 residues. Per germline, CDR1 SGHTA and CDR2 FQGTGA. Trimming removed 5 bases from V and 6 bases from J, with 14 bases in between. CDR3 region: CASSVGPVGEQYF. CDR3 DNA sequence: TGTGCCAGCAGCGTCGGACCGGTGGGCGAGCAGTACTTC.

Here the CDR3 DNA reads TGTGCCAGTAGTACGGGACTATCCTACGAGCAGTACTTC. Translation: CASSTGLSYEQYF. The chain carries TRBV19 and TRBJ2-7; 7 bases align to TRBD2. V shed 4 bases, J shed 1 base, and the junction held 1 base outside the gene matches. The CDR3 has 13 amino acids. Germline values: CDR1 LNHDA, CDR2 SQIVND (reference sequence).

The J gene is TRBJ2-3, the V gene TRBV27; TRBD2 aligns across 15 bases. The CDR3 runs 19 residues. With 4 bases clipped from V and 6 bases from J, the junction kept 14 bases outside the gene matches. From germline, CDR1 is MNHEY and CDR2 SMNVEV (reference sequence). CDR3 sequence: CASSSPGKTGTSGRDTQYF. CDR3 bases: TGTGCCAGCAGTTCTCCAGGAAAGACCGGGACTAGCGGGAGGGATACGCAGTATTTT.

The chain recombines TRBV6-2 or TRBV6-3 with TRBJ1-5, with 8 bases aligning to TRBD1. The CDR3 runs 14 residues. Losses at the gene ends were 4 bases for V and 6 bases for J; bases not matched to a gene: 5. Germline loops: CDR1 MNHEY, CDR2 SVGEGT. CDR3 DNA sequence: TGTGCCAGCAGTTTCTACAGGGGGGGTCAGCCCCAGCATTTT. Amino acids: CASSFYRGGQPQHF.